A single sample gave rise to the 8 T cell receptor beta chains below, sequenced in a study of tumor-infiltrating lymphocytes in localized non-small cell lung cancer. Profiled with immunoSEQ multiplex PCR; TCRdb holds only in-frame clones, not every one. The table shows over 10,000 clones, with 80% to 90% occurring only once. The material sequenced was uninvolved lung tissue not adjacent to the tumor. Source of these receptors: a human donor with non-small cell lung cancer.

The chain links TRBV5-1 to TRBJ2-3; D might be TRBD2 (6 bases). V gave up 0 bases and J gave up 4 bases, with 12 bases separating them. The CDR3 length is 15 residues. The germline gives CDR1 SGHRS, CDR2 YFSETQ. CDR3 bases: TGCGCCAGCAGCTTGGCCGGGGGACCCGCAGATACGCAGTATTTT. It codes for CASSLAGGPADTQYF.

This chain uses TRBV13 with TRBJ1-2; 11 bases fit TRBD1. CDR1 PRHDT and CDR2 FYEKMQ come from the germline V gene (reference sequence). V lost 1 base to trimming and J lost 3 bases; unmatched junction nucleotides: 7. There are 17 residues in the CDR3. This CDR3 reads CASSLVLRTGGDYGYTF. CDR3 nucleotide sequence: TGTGCCAGCAGCTTAGTTTTAAGGACAGGGGGCGACTATGGCTACACCTTC. Full variable domain (remainder filled in from reference TRBV13 and TRBJ1-2): AAGVIQSPRHLIKEKRETATLKCYPIPRHDTVYWYQQGPGQDPQFLISFYEKMQSDKGSIPDRFSAQQFSDYHSELNMSSLELGDSALYFCASSLVLRTGGDYGYTFGSGTRLTVV.

The chain uses TRBV29-1 and TRBJ2-7; D perhaps matches TRBD1 (5 bases). V shed 6 bases and J shed 5 bases, with 14 bases lying between them. CDR1 is SQVTM and CDR2 is ANQGSEA in the germline V gene. CDR3 size: 12 residues. The CDR3 DNA reads as TGCAGCGTCTCAGGGATCACGAACGAGCAGTACTTC. It translates to CSVSGITNEQYF.

The CDR3: CASSRGTGGYEQYF. The CDR3 nucleotides are TGTGCCAGCAGCCGGGGGACAGGGGGCTACGAGCAGTACTTC. V is TRBV7-9 and J is TRBJ2-7; 11 bases match TRBD1. This CDR3 spans 14 amino acids. The V and J ends lost 5 bases and 3 bases, in that order; junction bases with no gene match: 3. CDR1 is SEHNR, CDR2 FQNEAQ, per germline (reference sequence).

This sequence joins TRBV7-9 and TRBJ1-1; 8 bases are shared with TRBD1. V was pared by 0 bases and J by 4 bases, with 4 bases of the junction left unmatched. CDR3 length equals 15 residues. Per the germline V gene, CDR1 is SEHNR and CDR2 is FQNEAQ (reference sequence). CDR3 protein: CASSLADRVSTEAFF. The CDR3 nucleotides read TGTGCCAGCAGCTTAGCGGACAGGGTGTCCACTGAAGCTTTCTTT.

The V call is TRBV6-1, the J call TRBJ1-2; D call uncertain. The germline V gene encodes CDR1 MNHNS and CDR2 SASEGT. Trimming removed 2 bases at V and 2 bases at J, with 6 bases between. CDR3 length: 13 residues. Here the CDR3 reads CASSESSNYGYTF. The CDR3 region has the DNA TGTGCCAGCAGTGAATCGTCGAACTATGGCTACACCTTC.

The chain links TRBV7-8 to TRBJ2-1; maybe TRBD2 (6 bases). Germline V CDR1 and CDR2: SGHVS, FQNEAQ. The CDR3 is 16 amino acids. Trimming shortened V by 2 bases and J by 2 bases, and 13 bases separated the two germline ends. The CDR3: CASSLYGRGAYNEQFF. The DNA for the CDR3 is TGTGCCAGCAGCTTATACGGGAGAGGAGCCTACAATGAGCAGTTCTTC.

V is TRBV5-6 and J is TRBJ1-4, with TRBD1 identical over 7 bases. The germline CDR1 and CDR2 sequences are SGHDT and YYEEEE. V was pared by 2 bases and J by 10 bases, with 11 bases of the junction left unmatched. The CDR3 loop spans 15 amino acids. The CDR3 is CASSLRSGGKVKLFF. The CDR3 DNA is TGTGCCAGCAGCTTACGGTCAGGGGGAAAAGTAAAACTGTTTTTT.